These T cell receptor beta chains were read from a single sample in a study of early stage breast cancer tumors. Method: immunoSEQ multiplex PCR; TCRdb's copy keeps in-frame clones and lacks some. The repertoire holds fewer than 80,000 clones, with 80% as singletons. Material: blood. Receptor source: a person aged 35-49 years with breast cancer. The CDR3 runs from the conserved cysteine through the conserved F or W. Fields, in order: D gene, V gene, clone size, J gene, CDR3 protein, CDR3 DNA. The D gene is left open where the match is weak. Size is omitted from some rows. Given values are once, few, many or a class for expanded clones.

TRBD1,TRBV6-5,NA,TRBJ2-1,CASSWTGEREQFF,TGTGCCAGCAGTTGGACAGGGGAACGTGAGCAGTTCTTC
NA,TRBV23-1,NA,TRBJ1-1,CATTPKEAFF,TGCGCCACCACACCTAAAGAAGCTTTCTTT
NA,TRBV4-1,NA,TRBJ2-3,CASSQEGRQFTDTQYF,TGCGCCAGCAGCCAAGAGGGCAGGCAGTTCACAGATACGCAGTATTTT
NA,TRBV5-6,NA,TRBJ1-2,CASSSGMTANYGYTF,TGTGCCAGCAGCTCAGGCATGACAGCTAACTATGGCTACACCTTC
NA,TRBV13,NA,TRBJ1-3,CASSLGQVSGNTIYF,TGTGCCAGCAGCTTAGGGCAGGTCTCTGGAAACACCATATATTTT
NA,TRBV28,NA,TRBJ1-2,CASSLTAGLGGGYTF,TGTGCCAGCAGTTTAACTGCCGGGCTCGGTGGTGGCTACACCTTC
NA,TRBV19,NA,TRBJ2-2,CASSRNSRKGEDLRGELFF,TGTGCCAGTAGTCGCAATTCTCGGAAGGGGGAGGACCTGCGGGGGGAGCTGTTTTTT
NA,TRBV18,once,TRBJ1-2,CASSPGAGDYGYTF,TGTGCCAGCTCACCAGGGGCAGGAGATTATGGCTACACCTTC
NA,TRBV28,NA,TRBJ1-1,CASSLQRFDTEAFF,TGTGCCAGCAGTTTACAGCGGTTTGACACTGAAGCTTTCTTT
NA,TRBV27,NA,TRBJ2-5,CASALLLQETQYF,TGTGCCAGCGCGCTCCTACTCCAAGAGACCCAGTACTTC
NA,TRBV10-2,NA,TRBJ1-5,CASSDSDSNQPQHF,TGCGCCAGCAGTGATTCCGATAGCAATCAGCCCCAGCATTTT
TRBD1,TRBV27,NA,TRBJ1-2,CASSLNQGGNYGYTF,TGTGCCAGCAGTCTGAATCAGGGGGGGAACTATGGCTACACCTTC
NA,TRBV28,NA,TRBJ1-3,CASSPGGGNTIYF,TGTGCCAGCAGCCCGGGAGGGGGAAACACCATATATTTT
TRBD1,TRBV11-1,NA,TRBJ2-3,CASSLFGTADTQYF,TGTGCCAGCAGCTTATTCGGGACAGCAGATACGCAGTATTTT
NA,TRBV27,NA,TRBJ2-2,CASSLSGRDRWTGELFF,TGTGCCAGCAGTTTATCGGGACGTGACAGGTGGACCGGGGAGCTGTTTTTT
NA,TRBV7-3,NA,TRBJ2-1,CASSLVPYNEQFF,TGTGCCAGCAGCTTAGTTCCTTACAATGAGCAGTTCTTC
TRBD1,TRBV5-5,NA,TRBJ1-2,CASSSPGTGKRSGYTF,TGTGCCAGCAGCTCCCCCGGGACAGGGAAGCGGTCTGGCTACACCTTC